The source of this T cell receptor (beta chain) is a study of cytomegalovirus exposure and HLA in healthy donors (dated by TCRdb to the late 2010s). Regarding the research as a whole: In an earlier analysis of under 600 of the donors, less than 350 Gb of sequence data and 90 million to 130 million unique TCR beta sequences from some 170 million T cells were reported. Along with the approximately 700-subject first cohort, a separate validation cohort of around 120 different subjects was used. An earlier analysis of approximately 630 of the donors applied high-throughput TCR beta sequencing to assess whether each TCR beta V gene segment acted as functional or pseudogenic. HLA typing included class I and class II loci at four-digit resolution. To predict cytomegalovirus infection status, the study brought together high-throughput TCR immunosequencing, statistical association of individual TCRs with disease status, and machine learning. Of the roughly 410 genotyped donors, 65% to 90% were placed in the genetic ancestry cluster associated with self-reported Caucasian donors. In a later analysis, previously published TCR beta repertoires from more than 500 donors were re-analyzed and high-resolution HLA genotyping was added so that TCR occurrence patterns could be studied. Five DR-DQ haplotypes were treated as single units for association and clustering because of strong linkage in the cohort. Using immunosequencing, the study profiled T cell repertoires from 500 to 800 subjects and related those repertoires to cytomegalovirus serostatus. All discovery cohort repertoires had been generated on a single sequencing platform. Typing coverage differed by locus: A, B, C, DRB1 and DQB1 were typed in about 629-640 donors, DQA1 in approximately 520, DPA1 in 600 to 610, and DPB1 in roughly 450. Rather than drawing on any new phenotypic data, the later analysis identified candidate immune exposures from TCR beta sequences and the way those sequences occurred across donors. Among a few hundred genotyped donors of the cohort, an average of about 240,000 unique TCR beta nucleotide sequences were sequenced per donor, roughly 18% of them non-productive. An early release that covered fewer than 800 HLA-typed donors contained about 300 gigabases of sequencing data and tens of millions of unique TCR sequences. The study aimed to test whether signatures of past pathogen exposure could be identified by cataloging public T cell receptors. Donor age, sex, ethnicity and CMV serostatus were collected together with the repertoire data. A later genetic analysis used genome-wide SNP genotypes for about 65% of the 666 donors, treating that subset as a discovery cohort. What the study reported, not specific to this receptor: Compared with the 666-donor mean, donors in an Asian-associated ancestry cluster had fewer N-insertions in productive TCRs, according to a later genetic analysis. In a later analysis, the rate of TCR association differed among HLA loci, with DRB1 alleles having the most associated TCRs and HLA-C alleles having the fewest. A later analysis reported that several top co-occurrence clusters appeared linked to parvovirus B19, influenza, CMV and Epstein-Barr virus. A further reported finding was that TCR beta sequences accurately predicted the HLA-A and HLA-B alleles for most subjects in the first cohort. Because HLA typing was unavailable for some donors at each locus, only the typed subset was used in association tests. The presence/absence analyses assumed that sequencing depth was roughly uniform across donors, and that assumption may not be true. Compared with equally common non-associated chains, HLA-associated TCR beta chains in a later analysis were more clonally expanded and had lower generation probabilities. A few of the identified cytomegalovirus-associated TCR beta chains were confirmed in vitro to be specific for cytomegalovirus antigens. Across donors, most TCR sequences were observed very rarely, whereas some public TCRs were present in many individuals. According to the authors, the approach could potentially be generalized to other disease states and immunological phenotypes. For the cohort, immune exposure information was limited to CMV serostatus. A total of 150 to 200 TCR beta chains were listed by the study as associated with cytomegalovirus. An association between a missense DCLRE1C variant and V-gene and J-gene trimming of TCR beta chains was found in a later genetic analysis and replicated in an independent cohort. In this cohort, only TCR beta chains were sequenced, and detectable features were limited by the absence of alpha or paired-chain data. A later analysis found that most CMV-associated TCR beta chains appeared HLA-restricted, with HLA associations seemingly driven largely by CMV exposure. Because counts were too low, 15 to 20 rarely observed V segments, including chromosome 9 orphons, were excluded from the earlier analysis of 587 of the donors. A later analysis associated 15,000 to 20,000 TCR beta sequences with specific HLA alleles at a false discovery rate of 0.05. When HLA alleles, especially DR and DQ, strongly co-occurred, attributing TCR associations to individual alleles was difficult. In an earlier analysis of some 550 of the donors, most TCR beta V segments were observed in productive rearrangements about 87% or about 30% of the time, broadly matching IMGT annotations. Linkage disequilibrium might explain the correlated functional status among segregating V segments, but an unknown experimental factor could not be excluded. Cytomegalovirus status was reported to be diagnosed by the classifier with high specificity and sensitivity in both the original and validation cohorts. Some IMGT-functional V segments, including TRBV6-2 and TRBV6-3, could not be distinguished by the 87-base-pair reads and were therefore excluded. A cluster of highly shared sequence variants was judged likely to be a technical artifact of the sequencing pipeline.

The library was produced with the immunoSEQ multiplex PCR assay. For the multiplex PCR, a mixture combining 60 forward primers for TCR Vbeta segments and 13 reverse primers for TCR Jbeta segments was used. The CDR3 region of rearranged TCR beta genes was amplified from genomic DNA with a multiplex PCR assay. Amplified TCR beta libraries were sequenced as 87-base-pair reads on the Illumina HiSeq System. Per the authors' processing: A later analysis counted about 80 million unique TCR beta chains across the roughly 700 repertoires, and roughly 9.9 million of these chains were shared by at least two donors. Raw reads were error-corrected and collapsed into unique sequences by a nearest-neighbor algorithm in which closely related sequences were merged to remove PCR and sequencing errors. Alignment of CDR3 sequences to IMGT reference sequences was used to assign V, D and J gene segments. Each retained sequence needed at least a six-nucleotide match to both a V gene segment and a J gene segment. A rearrangement counted as productive if the CDR3 had no stop codons and remained in frame with V and J, and every other rearrangement counted as non-productive. CDR3 was defined according to IMGT convention as the region running from the second conserved V-encoded cysteine to the conserved J-encoded phenylalanine. The earlier analysis of approximately 500 of the donors excluded sequences that lacked an unambiguous match to a single V gene segment. In an earlier analysis of about 590 of the donors, a V segment was called functional when productive rearrangements were above 56.7%, and segregating when the standard deviation between donors exceeded 5%. A statistical classification framework was developed to diagnose cytomegalovirus status using the catalog of TCR beta chain sequences. V and J gene assignment, in a later analysis, came from comparing TCR nucleotide sequences with IMGT/GENE-DB human TR gene sequences. Using the TCRdist pipeline, a later analysis assigned CDR3 sequences along with most-parsimonious VDJ recombination scenarios. In a later analysis, each TCR beta chain was defined by its CDR3 amino acid sequence together with its V-gene family, and reads lacking a unique V-gene family were excluded. In a later analysis, some 600 highly shared, low-generation-probability nucleotide sequences were removed to address suspected cross-contamination and a sequencing artifact. In a later analysis, a clonal expansion index was calculated for each public chain from normalized within-repertoire ranks of inferred template counts. A later analysis computed generation probabilities with a VDJ recombination model fitted to out-of-frame rearrangements, and checked the results against IGoR. Hypergeometric tests were used in a later analysis to score TCR-TCR, TCR-HLA and TCR-CMV co-occurrence, with a repertoire-size bias correction applied to the TCR pairs. To estimate false discovery rates, a later analysis permuted the HLA or CMV assignments 20 times. A later analysis grouped co-occurring TCRs with DBSCAN, adding TCRdist sequence similarity when clustering within HLA-allele-positive subsets. Repertoires with fewer than 30,000 or more than 120,000 public chains, plus five repertoires with anomalous nucleotide sharing, were excluded from co-occurrence clustering. The source is immuneACCESS, and TCRdb retained only in-frame sequences with V and J called. Part of the clones is not carried over; for the studies checked, unresolved V genes explain less than half of this, and the remainder is unexplained. V, J and clone size are those of that table, while D and trimming were read from the DNA. Present in this sample are about 140,000 clones, approximately 72% of which were seen just once. The ten largest clonotypes hold 6.5% of the sample.

The cohort consisted of approximately 690 healthy bone marrow donors. All cohort members were sampled while nominally healthy, although unrecorded immune exposures were likely present. The donor was CMV seronegative and was included in the group of around 320 seronegative cohort members. A peripheral blood sample was collected from each donor, and TCR beta sequencing was performed on peripheral blood mononuclear cells. Genomic DNA was extracted from the blood cell samples with the Qiagen DNeasy Blood Extraction Kit. Comments on this clone: What this receptor recognizes is not known. Within one base of it there is no much larger clone, and no base qualities were kept.

From the cysteine up to the phenylalanine, the CDR3 has a length of 15 residues. Only the CDR3 portion is preserved as DNA: 45 bases, with reading frame beginning at the first base. CDR1 and CDR2, per the germline V gene (reference sequence), are MNHNY and SVGAGI. Trimming leaves V shorter by 6 bases and J shorter by 2 bases, with the junction holding 2 bases beyond the gene matches. Sequencing input: PBMCs. This receptor was obtained from a woman in her sixties in good health and CMV-seronegative. This receptor chain uses TRBV6-6 and TRBJ2-3; 13 nucleotides in the junction match TRBD2. Here the CDR3 is given as CASSGLAGDTDTQYF. In nucleotide form, the sequence is TGTGCCAGCAGCGGACTAGCGGGGGACACAGATACGCAGTATTTT.